This T cell receptor beta chain was obtained from a study of OX40 agonist ivuxolimab in advanced cancers. Overall study: Dose-escalation patients suffered from hepatocellular carcinoma, melanoma, renal cell or head and neck cancer. Study-wide points: At 0.1 to 3.0 mg/kg, clonal expansion of CD4+ and CD8+ blood T cells had occurred by week 6. Near-lowest levels of clonal expansion characterized partial responders at 0.1-3.0 mg/kg.

Concerning this clone: Its antigen is as yet unknown.

The method was immunoSEQ multiplex PCR; TCRdb's version includes in-frame clones alone and lacks a portion of them. Seen here are some 85,000 clones, about 88% observed once, and the top ten hold about 0.3%. Germline CDR1 SGHTA, CDR2 FQGTGA. The CDR3 consists of 15 residues. V was pared by 0 bases and J by 2 bases, with 8 bases between. This TCR was sampled from an adult with an advanced solid tumor such as melanoma, head and neck, liver or kidney cancer. The source material was CD4+ or CD8+ T cells sorted from blood, sampled in a trial of the OX40 agonist ivuxolimab. The chain joins TRBV7-3 to TRBJ1-3; a weak D match, TRBD1 (5 bases). CDR3 loop: CASSLTGGTGNTIYF. Here the CDR3 DNA reads TGTGCCAGCAGCTTAACCGGGGGGACTGGAAACACCATATATTTT.